The clone carrying this T cell receptor (beta chain) occurred a few times. Its antigen is unknown. Documented time point: persistent/refractory GD, antithyroid drugs over 5 years with positive TRAb. Extracted RNA from PBMCs served as the source of the TCR library. These data come from a study of regulatory T cells in long-lasting Graves disease. Findings and limits, study-wide: Among samples with persistent disease, TRBV28, TRBJ1-2 and TRBJ2-5 were favored. TCR diversity was lower in persistent Graves' patients (versus newly diagnosed ones).

Building the TCR beta libraries relied on iRepertoire HTBI primers, and CDR3 regions underwent Arm-PCR. In TCRdb, the multiplex PCR reads were re-called with MiXCR into one record per CDR3 protein. The table lists around 430,000 distinct CDR3 sequences, approximately 22% of them singletons. This CDR3 has 15 amino acids. Germline lookup yields CDR1 MNHNS and CDR2 SASEGT. Trimming shortened V by 6 bases and J by 1 base, and 13 bases separated the two germline ends. V gene TRBV6-1 combines with J gene TRBJ1-5; the D is unclear. Material: peripheral blood mononuclear cells (PBMCs), obtained when the disease was refractory, from a patient treated with antithyroid drugs. The TCR sequence derives from a female donor with Graves disease. The chain's CDR3 is CASSTDRDSNQPQHF. Here the CDR3 DNA reads TGTGCCAGCAGCACGGATCGTGACAGCAATCAGCCCCAGCATTTT.